The clone carrying this TCR beta chain has only a few counts. Antigen unknown. The sample originates from a study of PD-1 blockade in classical Hodgkin lymphoma. The ends lost 4 bases at V and 4 bases at J; junction bases unmatched: 7. CDR1 MNHEY and CDR2 SVGAGI come from the germline V gene. The CDR3 is made up of 15 amino acids. Exposure to brentuximab vedotin varied, and each patient had relapsed following autologous stem cell transplantation. Profiled with immunoSEQ multiplex PCR; TCRdb holds only in-frame clones, not every one. The sample lists tens of thousands of clones, about three quarters occurring once. General study findings and limits: Before treatment, TCR diversity in newly diagnosed patients was reportedly lower than in healthy donors. Patients with a complete response exhibited baseline diversity comparable to newly diagnosed patients.

Sequenced here: peripheral blood mononuclear cells (PBMCs), sampled at baseline. The TCR was taken from a human donor with classical Hodgkin lymphoma. This chain links TRBV6-5 with TRBJ2-3; 8 nucleotides line up with TRBD1. CDR3 loop: CASSWQGALADTQYF. CDR3 nucleotide sequence: TGTGCCAGCAGTTGGCAGGGGGCCTTAGCAGATACGCAGTATTTT.